Presented here are 9 T cell receptor beta chains from one specimen sequenced in a study of shared clonotypes between healthy human individuals. TCRdb's table, derived via immunoSEQ multiplex PCR, lists solely in-frame clones and lacks some. This sample has about 700,000 clones; about 91% occur once, and the top ten carry 24%. CD45RO-negative, CCR7-selected cells formed the naive CD8 fraction, which excluded terminally differentiated effector memory CD45RA+ cells. Sequenced sample: naive CD8+ T cells sorted from blood. These receptors originate from a man aged 25-45 years in good health.

The chain has TRBV5-1 and TRBJ1-1; maybe TRBD1 (6 bases). V lost 2 bases and J lost 0, with 14 bases in between. This CDR3 comprises 16 residues. Germline CDR1 reads SGHRS; CDR2 reads YFSETQ. Here the CDR3 DNA reads TGCGCCAGCAGCTTAACAGGGTTTGTCATGAACACTGAAGCTTTCTTT. Translation gives CASSLTGFVMNTEAFF.

The V and J genes are TRBV27 and TRBJ2-1; TRBD2 matches at 13 bases. This CDR3 comprises 15 residues. Germline CDR1 MNHEY, CDR2 SMNVEV (reference sequence). Unmatched junction bases numbered 4, after V lost 2 bases and J lost 9 bases. The CDR3 is CASSLGLAGVSEQFF. The CDR3 DNA reads TGTGCCAGCAGTTTAGGACTAGCGGGAGTAAGTGAGCAGTTCTTC.

The V and J genes are TRBV5-1 and TRBJ2-1, with TRBD2 matching 13 bases. Germline V gives CDR1 SGHRS, CDR2 YFSETQ. CDR3 length: 16 residues. V lost 3 bases to trimming and J lost 5 bases; unmatched junction nucleotides: 5. The CDR3 loop reads CASSWTSGSNHNEQFF. CDR3 coding DNA: TGCGCCAGCAGCTGGACTAGCGGGAGTAACCACAATGAGCAGTTCTTC.

CDR3 amino acids: CASSVDENQETQYF. The CDR3 nucleotides read TGTGCCAGCAGCGTAGATGAGAATCAAGAGACCCAGTACTTC. The genes are TRBV9 and TRBJ2-5; no clear D gene. Germline CDR1 is SGDLS and CDR2 is YYNGEE. Between the trimmed V and J ends, which lost 0 bases and 2 bases, there was a span of 8 bases. This CDR3 is 14 amino acids long.

The chain employs TRBV29-1 and TRBJ2-3; 7 nucleotides line up with TRBD1. Per germline, CDR1 SQVTM and CDR2 ANQGSEA. The CDR3 covers 17 residues. The V gene end was trimmed by 1 base and the J gene end by 0 bases; junction bases not matched to a gene: 10. CDR3 DNA: TGCAGCGTTGAAGGAGAATGGACAGGTGCTAGCACAGATACGCAGTATTTT. It is translated as CSVEGEWTGASTDTQYF.

The J gene is TRBJ2-7, the V gene TRBV18; 8 nucleotides agree with TRBD2. This CDR3 is 13 amino acids long. Germline-derived CDR1 and CDR2 are KGHSH and LQKENI. V lost 5 bases to trimming and J lost 7 bases; unmatched junction nucleotides: 7. Written as DNA, the CDR3 is TGTGCCAGCTCAAAACCGGGGGGGGAGGAGCAGTACTTC. Protein product: CASSKPGGEEQYF.

CDR3 coding DNA: TGCGCCAGCAGCCAGGGGTGGGGGAAATTGAACACTGAAGCTTTCTTT. Protein sequence: CASSQGWGKLNTEAFF. V usage is TRBV4-1 and J usage is TRBJ1-1; D is possibly TRBD1 (5 bases). This CDR3 comprises 16 residues. Trimming removed 3 bases from V and 0 bases from J, with 14 bases in between. Germline loops: CDR1 MGHRA, CDR2 YSYEKL.

The chain employs TRBV19 and TRBJ2-7; D gene unclear. Germline CDR1 and CDR2: LNHDA and SQIVND (reference sequence). The CDR3 extends over 15 amino acids. V lost 4 bases, J lost 0 bases, and 13 bases lay in between. Here the CDR3 DNA reads TGTGCCAGTAGTACCTCCGGACCGAGCTCCTACGAGCAGTACTTC. The encoded protein is CASSTSGPSSYEQYF.

The chain recombines TRBV21-1 with TRBJ1-1; no check of the table's D call, TRBD1, against the DNA was made. TRBV21-1 is labeled a pseudogene. This CDR3 region has 14 residues. The CDR3 is CASSRVQDHTEAFF. In DNA form, the CDR3 reads TGTGCCAGCAGTCGAGTACAGGACCACACTGAAGCTTTCTTT.